The 18 T cell receptor beta chains presented below share a single source sample, sequenced in a study of blood T cell repertoires in COVID-19. This table comes from immunoSEQ multiplex PCR, and its TCRdb copy is limited to in-frame clones, with some not included. The repertoire consists of about 160,000 clones, with 80% to 90% occurring once and the leading ten covering 10% to 13%. Sequencing used peripheral blood. These receptors came from a woman in her seventies with COVID-19, enrolled during active disease.

This chain links TRBV18 with TRBJ1-3; D is unclear. Trimming took 3 bases from V and 0 from J, leaving 15 bases between them. Germline CDR1 reads KGHSH; CDR2 reads LQKENI. The CDR3 spans 17 residues. The CDR3 loop is CASSPAGTTSSGNTIYF. The CDR3 DNA follows: TGTGCCAGCTCACCCGCAGGCACGACGAGCTCTGGAAACACCATATATTTT.

The rearrangement links TRBV5-6 to TRBJ1-4; 7 bases match TRBD1. From germline, CDR1 is SGHDT and CDR2 YYEEEE. V lost 3 bases and J lost 7; bases outside the gene matches: 6. The CDR3 runs to 14 residues. CDR3 loop: CASSSQGVGEKLFF. CDR3 sequence (DNA): TGTGCCAGCAGCTCGCAGGGGGTGGGTGAAAAACTGTTTTTT.

The chain carries TRBV5-1 and TRBJ2-7; possibly TRBD2 for D (5 bases). Germline V CDR1 and CDR2: SGHRS, YFSETQ. V lost 5 bases and J 2 bases, leaving 14 bases between the germline ends. There are 14 residues in the CDR3. The CDR3 sequence is CASSDPGSPYEQYF. The CDR3 DNA follows: TGCGCCAGCAGTGACCCTGGGAGCCCCTACGAGCAGTACTTC. Looking up the rest from reference TRBV5-1 and TRBJ2-7 gives the full variable domain: KAGVTQTPRYLIKTRGQQVTLSCSPISGHRSVSWYQQTPGQGLQFLFEYFSETQRNKGNFPGRFSGRQFSNSRSEMNVSTLELGDSALYLCASSDPGSPYEQYFGPGTRLTVT.

The genes are TRBV3-1 (or the pseudogene TRBV3-2) and TRBJ2-3; TRBD2 agrees at 9 bases. The length of the CDR3 is 16 residues. Germline-derived CDR1 and CDR2 are LGHDT and YNNKEL (reference sequence). The trim removed 0 bases at V and 4 bases at J, leaving 5 bases unmatched. The CDR3 is CASSQDAAGGSDTQYF. The CDR3 coding sequence is TGTGCCAGCAGCCAAGATGCCGCGGGGGGGTCAGATACGCAGTATTTT.

Points on this clone: The junction shows a germline mismatch at one end, possibly a read error. The J gene is TRBJ2-1, the V gene TRBV5-4; D is perhaps TRBD2 (6 bases). The CDR3 sequence is 14 residues long. Germline V lookup: CDR1 SGHNT, CDR2 YYREEE (reference sequence). The CDR3: CASSSERERSPPIF. CDR3 nucleotides: TGTGCCAGCAGCTCGGAACGGGAGCGGTCTCCACCAATCTTC.

V and J are TRBV24-1 and TRBJ2-2; 8 positions match TRBD1. The CDR3 spans 17 residues. Germline V gives CDR1 KGHDR, CDR2 SFDVKD. The V segment lost 7 bases and the J segment 3 bases; nucleotides outside the gene matches: 12. CDR3 in DNA: TGTGCCACCAGCGGGGTGGGCAGGGGGCCTTACACCGGGGAGCTGTTTTTT. Encoded protein: CATSGVGRGPYTGELFF.

CDR3 in amino acids: CASSPPAGGYTGELFF. The CDR3 bases are TGTGCCAGCAGCCCCCCCGCGGGCGGATACACCGGGGAGCTGTTTTTT. This chain connects TRBV7-2 to TRBJ2-2; a weak D match, TRBD2 (5 bases). Trimming shortened V by 5 bases and J by 3 bases, and 16 bases separated the two germline ends. The length of the CDR3 is 16 residues. Germline V gene sequence: CDR1 SGHTA, CDR2 FQGNSA.

CDR3 nucleotides: TGTGCGAGCCGGCGGAGTGGAGGGAAGTGGGCTGAAGCTTTCTTT. Encoded protein: CASRRSGGKWAEAFF. The chain couples TRBV25-1 to TRBJ1-1; D is unresolved. Germline CDR1 MGHDK, CDR2 SYGVNS. The CDR3 is 15 amino acids.

This clone was counted between two and nine times. The chain is built from TRBV19 and TRBJ1-5; 8 bases match TRBD1. Germline V lookup: CDR1 LNHDA, CDR2 SQIVND (reference sequence). The CDR3 has 16 amino acids. The J segment lost 0 bases and the V segment lost 9 bases, leaving 10 bases of the junction unmatched. In nucleotides, the CDR3 is TGTGCCAGCGACACCGGGACAGGTTATAGCAATCAGCCCCAGCATTTT. This translates into CASDTGTGYSNQPQHF. Variable domain in full (rest from reference TRBV19 and TRBJ1-5): DGGITQSPKYLFRKEGQNVTLSCEQNLNHDAMYWYRQDPGQGLRLIYYSQIVNDFQKGDIAEGYSVSREKKESFPLTVTSAQKNPTAFYLCASDTGTGYSNQPQHFGDGTRLSIL.

On this clone itself: The sample carries other DNA sequences with the same CDR3. This chain uses TRBV6-1 with TRBJ1-1; D is undetermined. The germline V and J ends were trimmed by 2 bases and 0 bases, with 10 bases remaining between them. Germline CDR1 and CDR2: MNHNS and SASEGT. This CDR3 contains 15 residues. CDR3: CASSESPYLNTEAFF. The CDR3 DNA sequence: TGTGCCAGCAGTGAATCCCCCTACCTGAACACTGAAGCTTTCTTT.

This clone was found a few times. The chain joins TRBV20-1 to TRBJ1-4, with no clear D. V shed 4 bases and J shed 3 bases, with 3 bases lying between them. This CDR3 region has 11 residues. From germline, CDR1 is DFQATT and CDR2 SNEGSKA (reference sequence). In DNA form, the CDR3 reads TGCAGTGCTAAGCCTAATGAAAAACTGTTTTTT. It is translated as CSAKPNEKLFF.

V usage is TRBV24-1 and J usage is TRBJ2-3, with D unresolved. Per germline, CDR1 KGHDR and CDR2 SFDVKD. Trimming took 4 bases from V and 2 from J, leaving 3 bases between them. This CDR3 is 12 amino acids long. The CDR3 coding sequence is TGTGCCACCAGTGACTACACAGATACGCAGTATTTT. This sequence encodes CATSDYTDTQYF.

The gene calls are TRBV3-1 (or the pseudogene TRBV3-2) and TRBJ1-4; D might be TRBD1 (6 bases). V lost 2 bases to trimming and J lost 7 bases, with 14 bases between them. There are 15 residues in the CDR3. Germline V gives CDR1 LGHDT, CDR2 YNNKEL (reference sequence). The CDR3 bases are TGTGCCAGCAGCCAAAATACAGGGATAGGTGAAAAACTGTTTTTT. Its protein product is CASSQNTGIGEKLFF.

V usage is TRBV18 and J usage is TRBJ1-1; possible D gene TRBD1, 5 bases. The length of the CDR3 is 16 residues. The V and J ends lost 1 base and 0 bases respectively, with 12 bases between them. Per germline, CDR1 KGHSH and CDR2 LQKENI. For the CDR3, the DNA is TGTGCCAGCTCACCACGGGGCGGGGGGATGAACACTGAAGCTTTCTTT. Translating gives CASSPRGGGMNTEAFF.

The chain couples TRBV15 to TRBJ2-2, with a tentative D call TRBD2 (5 bases). Per the germline V gene, CDR1 is LNHNV and CDR2 is YYDKDF (reference sequence). Trimming removed 3 bases at V and 0 bases at J, with 11 bases between. This CDR3 is built from 16 residues. The CDR3 reads CATSREDGPNTGELFF. The CDR3 bases are TGTGCCACCAGCAGGGAGGACGGACCGAACACCGGGGAGCTGTTTTTT.

The chain is built from TRBV5-1 and TRBJ2-7, with 8 bases identical to TRBD1. CDR3 length: 15 amino acids. The junction had 2 bases not matched to a gene; V was cut back by 0 bases and J by 0 bases. The germline V gene has CDR1 SGHRS and CDR2 YFSETQ. For the CDR3, the DNA is TGCGCCAGCAGCTTGGACAGGGGGGTCTCCTACGAGCAGTACTTC. Its protein product is CASSLDRGVSYEQYF.

J is TRBJ2-7 and V is TRBV28; D possibly corresponds to TRBD2 (6 bases). The CDR3 has 15 amino acids. Trimming stripped 6 bases from V and 4 bases from J, with 19 bases between. From germline, CDR1 is MDHEN and CDR2 SYDVKM. The CDR3 here is CASRSTGSQIYEQYF. CDR3 nucleotide sequence: TGTGCCAGCAGATCGACCGGGAGCCAGATTTACGAGCAGTACTTC. Drawing the rest from reference TRBV28 and TRBJ2-7, the complete variable domain is DVKVTQSSRYLVKRTGEKVFLECVQDMDHENMFWYRQDPGLGLRLIYFSYDVKMKEKGDIPEGYSVSREKKERFSLILESASTNQTSMYLCASRSTGSQIYEQYFGPGTRLTVT.

This CDR3 reads CASSFSQGPSADTQYF. DNA for the CDR3: TGTGCCAGCAGTTTTTCGCAGGGCCCATCCGCAGATACGCAGTATTTT. This rearrangement joins TRBV28 to TRBJ2-3, with D perhaps matching TRBD1 (5 bases). Between the trimmed V and J ends, which lost 3 bases and 4 bases, there was a span of 17 bases. Looked up from germline, CDR1 is MDHEN and CDR2 is SYDVKM. The CDR3 length is 16 residues.